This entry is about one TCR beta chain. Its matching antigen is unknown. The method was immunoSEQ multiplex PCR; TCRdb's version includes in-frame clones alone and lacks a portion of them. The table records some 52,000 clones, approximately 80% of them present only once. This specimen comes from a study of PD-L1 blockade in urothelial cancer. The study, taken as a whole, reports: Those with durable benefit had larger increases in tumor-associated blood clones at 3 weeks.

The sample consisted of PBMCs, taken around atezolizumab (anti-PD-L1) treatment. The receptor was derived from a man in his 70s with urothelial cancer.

CDR3 sequence: CASSAGTSFYNEQFF. As DNA, the CDR3 is TGTGCCAGCAGCGCTGGGACTAGCTTTTACAATGAGCAGTTCTTC. The chain employs TRBV7-9 and TRBJ2-1, with 9 bases lining up with TRBD2. Per the germline V gene, CDR1 is SEHNR and CDR2 is FQNEAQ (reference sequence). This CDR3 is built from 15 residues. With 5 bases clipped from V and 4 bases from J, the junction kept 6 bases outside the gene matches. Full variable domain (missing parts from reference TRBV7-9 and TRBJ2-1): DTGVSQNPRHKITKRGQNVTFRCDPISEHNRLYWYRQTLGQGPEFLTYFQNEAQLEKSRLLSDRFSAERPKGSFSTLEIQRTEQGDSAMYLCASSAGTSFYNEQFFGPGTRLTVL.